The source of this T cell receptor (beta chain) is a study of T cells in Graves' hyperthyroidism and ophthalmopathy. Study-wide context: Peripheral blood specimens were obtained at initial diagnosis, prior to any treatment.

This clonotype was seen at least ten times. V lost 6 bases, J lost 5 bases, and 19 bases lay in between. This CDR3 is built from 15 residues. Amplified TCR beta CDR3 regions derived from RNA transcripts. Initially, a first-round RT-PCR of the TCR CDR3 employed the HTBI primer set. TCRdb fed the multiplex PCR reads into MiXCR, producing one record per CDR3 protein. The data show about 400,000 distinct CDR3 sequences, less than 20% seen once. The receptor's source is a woman aged 18-29 years with Graves' hyperthyroidism. The gene calls are TRBV12-3 or TRBV12-4 and TRBJ1-1, with D maybe TRBD1 (6 bases). Sequencing was performed on blood. CDR3 loop: CASRTSTGTSTEAFF. CDR3 DNA: TGTGCCAGCAGGACATCTACAGGGACCAGTACTGAAGCTTTCTTT.